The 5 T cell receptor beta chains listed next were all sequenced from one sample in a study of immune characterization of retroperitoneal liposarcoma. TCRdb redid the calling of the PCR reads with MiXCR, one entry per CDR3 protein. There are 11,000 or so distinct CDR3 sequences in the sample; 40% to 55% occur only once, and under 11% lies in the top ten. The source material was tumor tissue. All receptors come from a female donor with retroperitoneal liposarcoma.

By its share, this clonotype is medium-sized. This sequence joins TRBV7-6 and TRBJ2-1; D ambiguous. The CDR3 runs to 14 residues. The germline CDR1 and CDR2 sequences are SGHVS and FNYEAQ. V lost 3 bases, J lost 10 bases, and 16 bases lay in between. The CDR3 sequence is CASSFGFPAYEQFF. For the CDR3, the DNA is TGTGCCAGCAGCTTCGGATTTCCCGCCTACGAGCAGTTCTTC.

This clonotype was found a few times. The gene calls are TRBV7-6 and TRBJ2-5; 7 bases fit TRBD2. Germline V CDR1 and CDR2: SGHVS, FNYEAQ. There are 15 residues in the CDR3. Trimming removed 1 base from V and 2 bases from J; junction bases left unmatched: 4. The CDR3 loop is CASSLVGGEQETQYF. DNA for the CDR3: TGTGCCAGCAGCTTAGTGGGGGGGGAGCAAGAGACCCAGTACTTC.

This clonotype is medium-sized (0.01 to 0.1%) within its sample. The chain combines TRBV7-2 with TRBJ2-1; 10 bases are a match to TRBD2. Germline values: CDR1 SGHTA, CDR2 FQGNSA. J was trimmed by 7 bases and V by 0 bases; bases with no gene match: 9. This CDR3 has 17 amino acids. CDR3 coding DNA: TGTGCCAGCAGCTTAGCCCCAACTAGCGGGAAAGGGAATGAGCAGTTCTTC. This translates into CASSLAPTSGKGNEQFF.

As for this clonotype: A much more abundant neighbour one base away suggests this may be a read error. CDR3 in amino acids: CASSKKIREGGNEQYF. The CDR3 region has the DNA TGTGCCAGCAGTAAAAAAATCCGGGAGGGGGGCAATGAGCAGTACTTC. The V gene is TRBV6-1, the J gene TRBJ2-7, with TRBD2 identical over 8 bases. Germline V CDR1 and CDR2: MNHNS, SASEGT. The CDR3 contains 16 residues. V gave up 5 bases and J gave up 7 bases; unmatched junction bases: 16.

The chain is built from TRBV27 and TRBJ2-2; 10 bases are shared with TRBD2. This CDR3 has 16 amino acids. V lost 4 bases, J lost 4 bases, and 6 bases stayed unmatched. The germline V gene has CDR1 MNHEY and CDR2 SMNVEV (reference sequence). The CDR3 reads CASSYSSGGPTGELFF. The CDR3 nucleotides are TGTGCCAGCAGTTACTCTAGCGGGGGTCCCACCGGGGAGCTGTTTTTT.